This T cell receptor (beta chain) was identified in a study of human T cells and chemical hapten exposure. This clonotype was recorded a few times. Described time point: patch test 2, 6 weeks after DPC sensitization. The sample's treatment: therapeutic diphenylcyclopropenone sensitization with weekly scalp DPC. The CDR3 is 15 residues long. The V gene's germline CDR1 is SQVTM and CDR2 ANQGSEA. Trimming cost V 5 bases and J 0 bases, with 14 bases left between them. TCRdb reprocessed the RACE reads with MiXCR, giving one entry per CDR3 protein. The data hold about 350,000 distinct CDR3 sequences, with about 6% observed a single time.

The rearrangement joins TRBV29-1 to TRBJ2-4; D remains ambiguous. The TCR originated in a young woman with alopecia areata. Some clones in this sample may be carry-over from other donors' samples. This material consisted of whole blood, taken in connection with sensitization to the hapten diphenylcyclopropenone (DPC). CDR3: CSVSTDLRAKNIQYF. The CDR3 region has the DNA TGCAGCGTTTCCACAGATCTCCGAGCCAAAAACATTCAGTACTTC.